This T cell receptor beta chain came from a study of blood T cell repertoires in COVID-19. The germline CDR1 and CDR2 sequences are SGDLS and YYNGEE. The trim removed 0 bases at V and 4 bases at J, leaving 3 bases unmatched. The CDR3 totals 16 residues. Only in-frame clones appear in the TCRdb table, and some are missing; sequencing was by immunoSEQ multiplex PCR. Of approximately 270,000 clones listed, 88% were seen once; the top ten hold around 6.3%. Sequenced: peripheral blood. The chain employs TRBV9 and TRBJ2-2; 10 bases fit TRBD1. This clonotype was obtained from a woman between 25 and 40 years old with COVID-19, enrolled during active disease. For the CDR3, the DNA is TGTGCCAGCAGCGTAGGGGGGACAGGGGCCACCGGGGAGCTGTTTTTT. It specifies CASSVGGTGATGELFF.